This entry lists 22 T cell receptor beta chains sequenced from one sample in a study of blood T cells in healthy people across ages. Sample-barcoded 5' priming and a J-beta primer mix drove a second PCR of roughly 7 to 11 cycles. TCRdb called the 5' RACE reads again in MiXCR, with one record for every CDR3 protein. The sample lists about 1,000,000 distinct CDR3 sequences; less than 50% were seen once. The source material was blood. All receptors derive from a woman aged 60-75 years in good health.

A few counts support this clonotype. This chain uses TRBV3-1 with TRBJ2-7; unclear D gene. The germline V gene encodes CDR1 LGHDT and CDR2 YNNKEL (reference sequence). This CDR3 is 13 amino acids long. V lost 1 base to trimming and J lost 0 bases, with 4 bases between them. CDR3 bases: TGTGCCAGCAGCCAAGCTCACTCCTACGAGCAGTACTTC. Amino acids: CASSQAHSYEQYF.

The V call is TRBV7-6, the J call TRBJ2-3; D may be TRBD1 (5 bases). The germline CDR1 and CDR2 sequences are SGHVS and FNYEAQ. The germline V and J ends were trimmed by 2 bases and 1 base, with 13 bases remaining between them. The length of the CDR3 is 16 residues. The CDR3 sequence is CASSLLGRGGTDTQYF. The CDR3 DNA follows: TGTGCCAGCAGCTTATTGGGAAGGGGCGGCACAGATACGCAGTATTTT.

The rearrangement links TRBV5-1 to TRBJ2-5; no definite D call. V lost 4 bases to trimming and J lost 1 base, with 17 bases between them. The CDR3 is 16 amino acids. Germline loops: CDR1 SGHRS, CDR2 YFSETQ. In nucleotides, the CDR3 is TGCGCCAGCAGCGCCCACTCAACACTACCCCAAGAGACCCAGTACTTC. It yields the protein CASSAHSTLPQETQYF.

The chain's CDR3 is CASSTQPGQGTREQYF. The CDR3 DNA sequence: TGCGCCAGCAGCACCCAACCGGGACAGGGTACGAGGGAGCAGTACTTC. The V gene is TRBV5-1, the J gene TRBJ2-4; 9 bases are a match to TRBD1. The CDR3 loop spans 16 amino acids. Germline V gene lookup returns CDR1 SGHRS and CDR2 YFSETQ. Losses at the gene ends were 4 bases for V and 13 bases for J; bases not matched to a gene: 18.

The chain is built from TRBV20-1 and TRBJ2-2, with 8 bases fitting TRBD1. V dropped 6 bases and J dropped 4; count of bases not matched to a gene: 4. In germline, CDR1 is DFQATT, CDR2 SNEGSKA (reference sequence). This CDR3 is built from 13 residues. The CDR3 loop is CSARTGSTGELFF. The CDR3 coding sequence is TGCAGTGCGAGGACAGGGAGCACCGGGGAGCTGTTTTTT.

V is TRBV7-2 and J is TRBJ2-2; the D gene is possibly TRBD2 (6 bases). In germline, CDR1 is SGHTA, CDR2 FQGNSA. CDR3 size: 16 residues. Trimming stripped 2 bases from V and 5 bases from J, with 15 bases between. CDR3 amino acids: CASSLRGGVGTGELFF. The CDR3 DNA follows: TGTGCCAGCAGCTTAAGGGGAGGCGTGGGGACCGGGGAGCTGTTTTTT.

There are a few counts of this clonotype. The V gene is TRBV6-6, the J gene TRBJ1-4; 12 nucleotides match TRBD1. Germline V gene data show CDR1 as MNHNY and CDR2 as SVGAGI (reference sequence). The CDR3 has 15 amino acids. The J segment lost 8 bases and the V segment lost 2 bases, leaving 3 bases of the junction unmatched. CDR3 region: CASSYGGTGGEKLFF. The CDR3 DNA reads as TGTGCCAGCAGTTACGGCGGGACAGGGGGCGAAAAACTGTTTTTT.

A remark on this clonotype: A much larger clone is a single base away; this may be a read error. V and J are TRBV27 and TRBJ2-4; D unresolved. The V gene's germline CDR1 is MNHEY and CDR2 SMNVEV (reference sequence). The CDR3 is made up of 11 amino acids. The CDR3 is CASSSLNIRYF. CDR3 nucleotides: TGTGCCAGCAGTAGCTTAAACATTCGGTACTTC.

This clonotype came up once. One junction end does not reproduce the germline sequence, and a read error may be involved. The chain couples TRBV28 to TRBJ2-6; D gene unclear. Per germline, CDR1 MDHEN and CDR2 SYDVKM. This CDR3 is 13 amino acids long. The CDR3 nucleotides are TGTGCCGGCAGTTTAGTTGGGGCCAACGTCCTGACTTTC. The encoded protein is CAGSLVGANVLTF.

The rearrangement joins TRBV6-5 to TRBJ1-1; D is unclear. This CDR3 contains 14 residues. Per the germline V gene, CDR1 is MNHEY and CDR2 is SVGAGI. Trimming cost V 3 bases and J 7 bases, with 15 bases left between them. CDR3 nucleotides: TGTGCCAGCAGTTATACCCCCGGGAGAGATGAAGCTTTCTTT. Protein: CASSYTPGRDEAFF.

The chain joins TRBV20-1 to TRBJ2-2; 7 nucleotides align to TRBD1. With V trimmed by 6 bases and J by 1 base, 5 bases remained unmatched. CDR1 and CDR2 from the germline V gene are DFQATT and SNEGSKA (reference sequence). This CDR3 contains 14 residues. The CDR3 loop reads CSAPGQENTGELFF. The CDR3 nucleotides read TGCAGTGCCCCAGGACAGGAGAACACCGGGGAGCTGTTTTTT.

The V gene is TRBV20-1, the J gene TRBJ2-5; D is unclear. This CDR3 spans 14 amino acids. Germline CDR1 reads DFQATT; CDR2 reads SNEGSKA (reference sequence). V lost 3 bases and J 11 bases, leaving 22 bases between the germline ends. The CDR3 DNA sequence: TGCAGTGCTAGGGACCCCAATCAGCCCAATGAGCAGTACTTC. It is translated as CSARDPNQPNEQYF.

The genes are TRBV18 and TRBJ2-4; 7 nucleotides align to TRBD1. The CDR3 spans 15 residues. Germline V lookup: CDR1 KGHSH, CDR2 LQKENI. V trimming: 3 bases; J trimming: 4 bases; junction bases outside the gene matches: 6. The CDR3 DNA follows: TGTGCCAGCTCACCTTCCCGGGACAGTAAAAACATTCAGTACTTC. Encoded protein: CASSPSRDSKNIQYF.

This clonotype appeared a single time. The chain has TRBV20-1 and TRBJ1-5; perhaps TRBD1 as D (5 bases). The CDR3 loop spans 14 amino acids. Germline V lookup: CDR1 DFQATT, CDR2 SNEGSKA (reference sequence). The germline V and J ends were trimmed by 6 bases and 4 bases, with 16 bases remaining between them. The CDR3 loop is CSATGTASNQPQHF. The CDR3 nucleotides read TGCAGTGCGACCGGGACGGCATCGAATCAGCCCCAGCATTTT.

The chain has TRBV11-2 and TRBJ2-1; 8 bases are shared with TRBD2. The CDR3 runs 15 residues. V shed 0 bases and J 4 bases; nucleotides not matched to a gene: 2. The germline V gene has CDR1 SGHAT and CDR2 FQNNGV. CDR3 nucleotide sequence: TGTGCCAGCAGCTTAGATGCTAGCGGGTACAATGAGCAGTTCTTC. This translates into CASSLDASGYNEQFF. Using reference TRBV11-2 and TRBJ2-1 for the parts outside the CDR3, the full variable domain is EAGVAQSPRYKIIEKRQSVAFWCNPISGHATLYWYQQILGQGPKLLIQFQNNGVVDDSQLPKDRFSAERLKGVDSTLKIQPAKLEDSAVYLCASSLDASGYNEQFFGPGTRLTVL.

The chain has TRBV30 and TRBJ2-7, with 10 bases that match TRBD1. This CDR3 comprises 14 residues. Germline-derived CDR1 and CDR2 are GTSNPN and SVGIG (reference sequence). V shed 0 bases, J shed 1 base, and the junction held 0 bases outside the gene matches. The CDR3 DNA follows: TGTGCCTGGAGTGTGGGACAGGGGTCCTACGAGCAGTACTTC. Translating gives CAWSVGQGSYEQYF.

The chain has TRBV20-1 and TRBJ2-4; 9 positions match TRBD1. The tail of the sequence fits TRBJ2-7 better, so the J call may be wrong. CDR1 and CDR2 from the germline V gene are DFQATT and SNEGSKA (reference sequence). CDR3 size: 17 residues. The CDR3 nucleotides are TGCAGTGCTAATCTACCCGAGAGACAGGGGGACGAGTACGAGCAGTACTTC. It codes for CSANLPERQGDEYEQYF.

This chain connects TRBV28 to TRBJ2-7; 10 nucleotides line up with TRBD1. Germline values: CDR1 MDHEN, CDR2 SYDVKM. The CDR3 sequence is 15 residues long. With V trimmed by 7 bases and J by 7 bases, 13 bases remained unmatched. The CDR3 sequence is CASNRPGTGVNEQYF. The CDR3, as DNA: TGTGCCAGCAACCGCCCAGGGACAGGGGTCAATGAGCAGTACTTC. Full variable domain (remainder filled in from reference TRBV28 and TRBJ2-7): DVKVTQSSRYLVKRTGEKVFLECVQDMDHENMFWYRQDPGLGLRLIYFSYDVKMKEKGDIPEGYSVSREKKERFSLILESASTNQTSMYLCASNRPGTGVNEQYFGPGTRLTVT.

This clonotype was counted a few times. The chain links TRBV4-2 to TRBJ1-2, with D unresolved. Trimming took 2 bases from V and 3 from J, leaving 13 bases between them. The CDR3 runs to 15 residues. In germline, CDR1 is LGHNA, CDR2 YNFKEQ. The CDR3 region has the DNA TGTGCCAGCAGCCAAAGATCGGACGTCTACTATGGCTACACCTTC. The encoded protein is CASSQRSDVYYGYTF.

This clonotype was seen more than once but under ten times. The CDR3 sequence: CASSLTQGRGRGYTF. CDR3 sequence (DNA): TGTGCCAGCAGTTTAACCCAAGGTCGGGGCCGAGGCTACACCTTC. The chain employs TRBV12-3 or TRBV12-4 and TRBJ1-2; possibly TRBD1 for D (5 bases). The CDR3 contains 15 residues. V lost 2 bases and J 8 bases, leaving 18 bases between the germline ends.

This clonotype was detected a few times. This chain uses TRBV10-3 with TRBJ2-1; 9 nucleotides align to TRBD1. Per the germline V gene, CDR1 is ENHRY and CDR2 is SYGVKD. With V trimmed by 5 bases and J by 4 bases, 6 bases remained unmatched. The CDR3 runs 15 residues. The CDR3 is CAISTPGQGYNEQFF. DNA for the CDR3: TGTGCCATCAGTACCCCGGGACAGGGTTACAATGAGCAGTTCTTC.

The chain joins TRBV20-1 to TRBJ2-5, with 7 nucleotides matching TRBD1. The J call may be in error: the DNA end matches TRBJ2-7 better. The CDR3 is made up of 13 amino acids. From germline, CDR1 is DFQATT and CDR2 SNEGSKA (reference sequence). The CDR3 sequence: CSASHRGISEQYF. CDR3 coding DNA: TGCAGTGCTAGCCACAGGGGTATCTCCGAGCAGTACTTC.